The 16 T cell receptor beta chains reported below all come from one sample, sequenced in a study of shared clonotypes between healthy human individuals. The table came from immunoSEQ multiplex PCR; TCRdb's copy has only in-frame clones and leaves some out. The sample carries hundreds of thousands of clones, 95% to 98% recorded once. The sequencing sample was made of naive CD4+ T cells sorted from blood. Indicated subset: CD45RA+ positively selected. Source of these receptors: a woman in her twenties or thirties in good health.

This clone appeared once. The chain is built from TRBV10-3 and TRBJ2-7; the D gene is possibly TRBD1 (6 bases). The CDR3 contains 13 residues. Germline V lookup: CDR1 ENHRY, CDR2 SYGVKD. Trimming stripped 6 bases from V and 2 bases from J, with 11 bases between. The CDR3 reads CAISRQAPYEQYF. CDR3 in DNA: TGTGCCATCAGCCGACAGGCCCCCTACGAGCAGTACTTC.

The DNA for the CDR3 is TGTGCCAGCAGCCGTCCAGGACTAGGGACCGGGGAGCTGTTTTTT. This codes for CASSRPGLGTGELFF. This chain joins TRBV7-8 and TRBJ2-2; 7 nucleotides line up with TRBD2. The V segment lost 5 bases and the J segment 5 bases; nucleotides outside the gene matches: 8. Germline-derived CDR1 and CDR2 are SGHVS and FQNEAQ. This CDR3 has 15 residues.

The rearrangement links TRBV28 to TRBJ1-3, with D possibly TRBD1 on 6 matching bases. The CDR3 runs 12 residues. Germline CDR1 MDHEN, CDR2 SYDVKM. V was clipped by 7 bases and J by 4 bases, with 8 bases between them. In DNA, the CDR3 is TGTGCCAGCAACAGGGTCGGAAACACCATATATTTT. This gives the protein CASNRVGNTIYF.

The rearrangement joins TRBV4-1 to TRBJ2-4; D remains ambiguous. V lost 2 bases to trimming and J lost 6 bases, with 11 bases between them. The length of the CDR3 is 14 residues. Germline values: CDR1 MGHRA, CDR2 YSYEKL. The CDR3 nucleotides read TGCGCCAGCAGCCAATCAACGGACCCAAACATTCAGTACTTC. Amino acid sequence: CASSQSTDPNIQYF.

The chain uses TRBV30 and TRBJ2-1; 12 bases fit TRBD2. Germline V gene sequence: CDR1 GTSNPN, CDR2 SVGIG (reference sequence). V trimming: 8 bases; J trimming: 8 bases; junction bases outside the gene matches: 10. The CDR3 is made up of 14 amino acids. Written as DNA, the CDR3 is TGTGCCGGCGGCGGGACTAGCGGGTTCTATGAGCAGTTCTTC. Protein: CAGGGTSGFYEQFF.

The chain joins TRBV30 to TRBJ1-1; D perhaps matches TRBD1 (5 bases). The length of the CDR3 is 13 residues. Germline values: CDR1 GTSNPN, CDR2 SVGIG (reference sequence). Trimming removed 2 bases from V and 11 bases from J, with 18 bases in between. The chain's CDR3 is CAWSRQYGEGAFF. The DNA of the CDR3 is TGTGCCTGGAGTCGACAGTACGGCGAAGGGGCTTTCTTT.

This chain connects TRBV6-1 to TRBJ1-5; D perhaps matches TRBD1 (5 bases). V lost 3 bases to trimming and J lost 0 bases, with 21 bases between them. The CDR3 spans 19 residues. Germline CDR1 and CDR2: MNHNS and SASEGT. For the CDR3, the DNA is TGTGCCAGCAGTGAGAAGCCAACAGGACGGCCCTATAGCAATCAGCCCCAGCATTTT. Translated: CASSEKPTGRPYSNQPQHF.

V gene TRBV28 combines with J gene TRBJ2-7, with TRBD2 matching 8 bases. Germline CDR1 and CDR2: MDHEN and SYDVKM. This CDR3 spans 14 amino acids. The V and J ends lost 6 bases and 4 bases, in that order; junction bases with no gene match: 8. The CDR3 sequence: CASRAGTRGYEQYF. Here the CDR3 DNA reads TGTGCCAGCAGAGCAGGGACTAGGGGTTACGAGCAGTACTTC.

The genes are TRBV18 and TRBJ1-5, with D possibly being TRBD1 (5 bases). V gave up 5 bases and J gave up 1 base, with 18 bases separating them. Germline lookup yields CDR1 KGHSH and CDR2 LQKENI. This CDR3 is 17 amino acids long. CDR3 amino acids: CASSGRGPLSSNQPQHF. The CDR3 coding sequence is TGTGCCAGCTCAGGGCGGGGACCCCTATCCAGCAATCAGCCCCAGCATTTT.

V usage is TRBV10-3 and J usage is TRBJ2-1; 8 bases are shared with TRBD2. V lost 1 base and J lost 9; bases outside the gene matches: 5. Germline CDR1 ENHRY, CDR2 SYGVKD. The CDR3 sequence is 14 residues long. CDR3 sequence: CAISEYERELEQFF. In DNA, the CDR3 is TGTGCCATCAGTGAGTATGAGCGGGAGCTTGAGCAGTTCTTC.

The chain recombines TRBV27 with TRBJ1-2, with D possibly being TRBD1 (5 bases). The CDR3 extends over 14 amino acids. V lost 6 bases and J lost 7, with 18 bases in between. From germline, CDR1 is MNHEY and CDR2 SMNVEV (reference sequence). As DNA, the CDR3 is TGTGCCAGCAGCCCCTACCAGGACATCGGTGGCTACACCTTC. Residues: CASSPYQDIGGYTF.

The chain recombines TRBV28 with TRBJ2-1; 9 bases are a match to TRBD2. The ends lost 3 bases at V and 2 bases at J; junction bases unmatched: 2. Looked up from germline, CDR1 is MDHEN and CDR2 is SYDVKM. This CDR3 has 15 residues. In nucleotides, the CDR3 is TGTGCCAGCAGTTTGAGCGGGAGGCCCTACAATGAGCAGTTCTTC. Its protein is CASSLSGRPYNEQFF.

On this clone itself: The same CDR3 can be traced to other DNA sequences in this sample. The chain joins TRBV18 to TRBJ2-5; weak D call: TRBD1 (5 bases). The CDR3 is made up of 13 amino acids. Germline CDR1 KGHSH, CDR2 LQKENI. Trimming removed 1 base at V and 2 bases at J, with 5 bases between. CDR3 in amino acids: CASSPQGQETQYF. The CDR3 DNA follows: TGTGCCAGCTCACCACAGGGGCAAGAGACCCAGTACTTC. The full variable domain, its missing parts supplied by reference TRBV18 and TRBJ2-5, is NAGVMQNPRHLVRRRGQEARLRCSPMKGHSHVYWYRQLPEEGLKFMVYLQKENIIDESGMPKERFSAEFPKEGPSILRIQQVVRGDSAAYFCASSPQGQETQYFGPGTRLLVL.

V usage is TRBV6-1 and J usage is TRBJ1-1; D is unclear. The CDR3 runs 11 residues. V lost 7 bases and J lost 7, with 10 bases in between. The germline gives CDR1 MNHNS, CDR2 SASEGT. The CDR3 sequence is CASIRADEAFF. The CDR3 DNA reads TGTGCCAGCATTAGGGCCGATGAAGCTTTCTTT.

Of note for this clone: Germline is not matched at one junction end, which may reflect a read error. The chain recombines TRBV30 with TRBJ2-1, with TRBD1 matching over 11 bases. Germline V gene lookup returns CDR1 GTSNPN and CDR2 SVGIG (reference sequence). There are 14 residues in the CDR3. The CDR3 protein is CAWSSPGQGGKAVF. The CDR3, as DNA: TGTGCCTGGAGTTCGCCGGGACAGGGGGGTAAGGCAGTCTTC. Full variable domain (missing parts from reference TRBV30 and TRBJ2-1): SQTIHQWPATLVQPVGSPLSLECTVEGTSNPNLYWYRQAAGRGLQLLFYSVGIGQISSEVPQNLSASRPQDRQFILSSKKLLLSDSGFYLCAWSSPGQGGKAVFGPGTRLTVL.

This chain connects TRBV5-1 to TRBJ2-2, with 8 bases that match TRBD1. This CDR3 is built from 17 residues. The trim removed 0 bases at V and 1 base at J, leaving 5 bases unmatched. The V gene's germline CDR1 is SGHRS and CDR2 YFSETQ. CDR3: CASSLGAGTGNTGELFF. The CDR3 bases are TGCGCCAGCAGCTTGGGGGCCGGGACAGGGAACACCGGGGAGCTGTTTTTT.